This record covers a single T cell receptor beta chain. Its antigen is unidentified. This entry comes from a study of blood T cells in healthy people across ages. Study observations and caveats: The study regarded diversity estimates from one million T cells as underestimates. The study found TCR beta diversity correlated strongly with naive T cell percentage.

The second PCR ran roughly 6 to 11 cycles with a sample-barcoded 5' primer and J-beta primers. Every molecule of cDNA carried a tag from a template-switch adaptor with 12 random nucleotides. MiXCR was run by TCRdb on the 5' RACE reads, yielding one entry per CDR3 protein. The table lists 700,000 to 850,000 distinct CDR3 sequences, approximately 53% of them singletons. V was shortened by 3 bases and J by 3 bases, with 11 bases between the two germline ends. The CDR3 is 14 residues long. The germline V gene has CDR1 MGHDK and CDR2 SYGVNS. The source is an elderly man in good health. Sequenced input: blood. The chain carries TRBV25-1 and TRBJ1-2; D gene uncertain. The CDR3 reads CASSDLGRDYGYTF. The DNA of the CDR3 is TGTGCCAGCAGTGACCTCGGGAGGGACTATGGCTACACCTTC.